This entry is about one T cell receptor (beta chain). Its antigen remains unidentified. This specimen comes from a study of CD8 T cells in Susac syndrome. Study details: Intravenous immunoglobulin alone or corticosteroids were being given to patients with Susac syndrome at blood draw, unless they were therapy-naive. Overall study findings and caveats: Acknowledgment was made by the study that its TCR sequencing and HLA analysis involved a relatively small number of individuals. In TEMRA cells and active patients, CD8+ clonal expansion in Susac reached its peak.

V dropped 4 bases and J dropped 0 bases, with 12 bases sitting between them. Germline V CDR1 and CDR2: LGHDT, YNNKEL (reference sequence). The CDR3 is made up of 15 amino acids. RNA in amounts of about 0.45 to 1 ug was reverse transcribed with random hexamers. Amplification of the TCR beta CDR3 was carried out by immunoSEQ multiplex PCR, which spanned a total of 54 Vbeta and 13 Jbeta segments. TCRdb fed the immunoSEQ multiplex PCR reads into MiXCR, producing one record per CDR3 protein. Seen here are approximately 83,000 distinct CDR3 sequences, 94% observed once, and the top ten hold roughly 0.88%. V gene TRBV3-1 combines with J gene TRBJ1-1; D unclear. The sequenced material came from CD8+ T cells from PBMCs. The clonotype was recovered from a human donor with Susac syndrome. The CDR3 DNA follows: TGTGCCAGCAGCCCTCAGACGGGGATGAACACTGAAGCTTTCTTT. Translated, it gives CASSPQTGMNTEAFF.